The present T cell receptor beta chain was sequenced within a study of blood T cell repertoires in COVID-19. In the study overall: From the United States, Italy and Spain came samples of acute and convalescent COVID-19. Sample material is recorded as cDNA or gDNA derived from T cells, B-cell-depleted T cells, or PBMCs.

Original handling: Estimated nucleated cell counts came from reference gene primer amplification. Sequencing used immunoSEQ multiplex PCR; TCRdb keeps in-frame clones, though not all of them. V, J and clone size derive from that table, while D and trimming were established from the DNA sequence. This table holds about 150,000 clones, around 81% found once. Trimming removed 1 base at V and 3 bases at J, with 10 bases between. Germline V gene data show CDR1 as SGHRS and CDR2 as YFSETQ. The CDR3 has 14 residues. The V gene is TRBV5-1, the J gene TRBJ2-5; no clear D. This clonotype was obtained from an older woman with active or convalescent COVID-19. The sequenced sample was peripheral blood. DNA for the CDR3: TGCGCCAGCAGCTTGCAGCCAGGTGAAGAGACCCAGTACTTC. This sequence encodes CASSLQPGEETQYF.